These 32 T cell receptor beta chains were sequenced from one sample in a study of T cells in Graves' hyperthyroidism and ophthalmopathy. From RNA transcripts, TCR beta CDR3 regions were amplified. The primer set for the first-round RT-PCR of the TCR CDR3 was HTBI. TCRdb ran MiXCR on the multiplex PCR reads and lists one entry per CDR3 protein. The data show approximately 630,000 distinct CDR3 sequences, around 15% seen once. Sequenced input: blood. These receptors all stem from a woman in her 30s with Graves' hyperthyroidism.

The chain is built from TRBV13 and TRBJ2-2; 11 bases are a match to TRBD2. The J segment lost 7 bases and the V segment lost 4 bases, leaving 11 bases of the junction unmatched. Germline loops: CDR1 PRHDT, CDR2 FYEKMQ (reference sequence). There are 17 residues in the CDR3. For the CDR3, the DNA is TGTGCCAGCAGCTCCGGACTAGCGGGCCTCTCCGGCGGGGAGCTGTTTTTT. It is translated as CASSSGLAGLSGGELFF.

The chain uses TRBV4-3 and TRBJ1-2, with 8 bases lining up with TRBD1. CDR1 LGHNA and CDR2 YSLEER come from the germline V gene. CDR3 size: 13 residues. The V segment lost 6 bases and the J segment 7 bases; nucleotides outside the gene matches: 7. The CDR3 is CASRKDRVGGYTF. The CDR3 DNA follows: TGCGCCAGCAGGAAGGACAGGGTGGGTGGCTACACCTTC.

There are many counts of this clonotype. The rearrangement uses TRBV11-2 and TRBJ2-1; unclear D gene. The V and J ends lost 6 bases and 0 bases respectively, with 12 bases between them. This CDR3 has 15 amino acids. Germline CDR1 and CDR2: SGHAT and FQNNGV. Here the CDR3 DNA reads TGTGCCAGCAGTTCAGACCGTTTCTCCTACAATGAGCAGTTCTTC. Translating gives CASSSDRFSYNEQFF.

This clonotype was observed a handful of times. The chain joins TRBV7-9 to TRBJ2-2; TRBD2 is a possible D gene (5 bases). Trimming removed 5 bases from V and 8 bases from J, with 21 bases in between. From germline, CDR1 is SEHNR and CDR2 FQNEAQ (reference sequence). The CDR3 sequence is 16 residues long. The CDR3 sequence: CASSHTGNSAPGELFF. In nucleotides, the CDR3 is TGTGCCAGCAGCCATACCGGGAACTCAGCACCGGGGGAGCTGTTTTTT.

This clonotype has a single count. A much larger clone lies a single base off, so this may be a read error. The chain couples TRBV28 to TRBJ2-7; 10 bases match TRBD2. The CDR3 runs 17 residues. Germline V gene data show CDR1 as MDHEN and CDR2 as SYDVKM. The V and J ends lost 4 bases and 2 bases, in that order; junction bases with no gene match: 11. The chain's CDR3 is CASSYTPLAGRAYEQYF. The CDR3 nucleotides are TGTGCCAGCAGTTATACCCCACTAGCGGGAAGAGCCTACGAGCAGTACTTC.

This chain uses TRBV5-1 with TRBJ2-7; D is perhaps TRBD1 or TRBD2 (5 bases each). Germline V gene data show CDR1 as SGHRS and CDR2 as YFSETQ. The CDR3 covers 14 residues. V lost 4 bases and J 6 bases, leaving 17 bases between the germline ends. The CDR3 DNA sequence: TGCGCCAGCAGCACGCTGACCGGGACCGCCGAGCAGTACTTC. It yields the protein CASSTLTGTAEQYF.

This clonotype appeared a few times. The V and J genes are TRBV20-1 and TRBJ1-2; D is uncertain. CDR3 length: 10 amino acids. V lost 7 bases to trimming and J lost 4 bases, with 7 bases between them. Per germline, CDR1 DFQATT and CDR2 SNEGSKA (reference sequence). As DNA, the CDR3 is TGCAGTGGTCAGGCCTATGGCTACACCTTC. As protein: CSGQAYGYTF.

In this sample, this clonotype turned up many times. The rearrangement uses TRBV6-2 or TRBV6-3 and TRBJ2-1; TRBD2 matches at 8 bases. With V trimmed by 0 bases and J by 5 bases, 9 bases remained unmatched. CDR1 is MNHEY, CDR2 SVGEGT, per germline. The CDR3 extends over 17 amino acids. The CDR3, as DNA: TGTGCCAGCAGTTACTCGGCTCTACTAGCGGTGAACAATGAGCAGTTCTTC. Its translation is CASSYSALLAVNNEQFF.

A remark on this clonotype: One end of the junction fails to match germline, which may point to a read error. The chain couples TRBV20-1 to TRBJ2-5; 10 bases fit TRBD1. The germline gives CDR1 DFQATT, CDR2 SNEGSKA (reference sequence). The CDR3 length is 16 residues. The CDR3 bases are TGCAGTGCTACCCCGACAGGGGGCTCGTTGGAAGATACCCAGTACTTC. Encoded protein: CSATPTGGSLEDTQYF.

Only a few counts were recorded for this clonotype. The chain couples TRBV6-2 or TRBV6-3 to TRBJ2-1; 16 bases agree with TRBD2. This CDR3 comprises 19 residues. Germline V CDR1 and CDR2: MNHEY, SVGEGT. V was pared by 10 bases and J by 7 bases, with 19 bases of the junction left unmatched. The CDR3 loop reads CATLTPGLAGGVFRNEQFF. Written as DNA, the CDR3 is TGTGCCACCCTTACCCCGGGACTAGCGGGAGGGGTATTTAGAAATGAGCAGTTCTTC.

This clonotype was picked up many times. CDR3 amino acids: CASSEGYVYTEAFF. DNA for the CDR3: TGTGCCAGCAGTGAAGGATATGTGTACACTGAAGCTTTCTTT. J is TRBJ1-1 and V is TRBV6-1; D remains unclear. The CDR3 consists of 14 residues. Germline loops: CDR1 MNHNS, CDR2 SASEGT. Trimming shortened V by 1 base and J by 3 bases, and 9 bases separated the two germline ends.

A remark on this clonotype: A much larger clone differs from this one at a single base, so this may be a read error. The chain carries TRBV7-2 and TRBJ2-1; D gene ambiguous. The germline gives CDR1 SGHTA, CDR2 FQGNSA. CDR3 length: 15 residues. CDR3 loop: CANSRMGQRYNEQFF. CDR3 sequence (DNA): TGTGCCAACAGCCGTATGGGTCAGCGTTACAATGAGCAGTTCTTC.

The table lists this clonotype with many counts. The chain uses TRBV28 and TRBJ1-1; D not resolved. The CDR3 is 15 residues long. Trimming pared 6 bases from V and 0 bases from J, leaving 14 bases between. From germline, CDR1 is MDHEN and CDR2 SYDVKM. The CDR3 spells CASSPPTHMNTEAFF. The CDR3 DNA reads TGTGCCAGCAGCCCGCCCACCCACATGAACACTGAAGCTTTCTTT. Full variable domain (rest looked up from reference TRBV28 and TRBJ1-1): DVKVTQSSRYLVKRTGEKVFLECVQDMDHENMFWYRQDPGLGLRLIYFSYDVKMKEKGDIPEGYSVSREKKERFSLILESASTNQTSMYLCASSPPTHMNTEAFFGQGTRLTVV.

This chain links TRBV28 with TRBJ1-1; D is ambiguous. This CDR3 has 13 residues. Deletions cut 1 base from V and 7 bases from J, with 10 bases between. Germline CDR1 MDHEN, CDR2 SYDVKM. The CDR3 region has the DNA TGTGCCAGCAGTTTATACGGAGAGGATGAAGCTTTCTTT. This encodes CASSLYGEDEAFF.

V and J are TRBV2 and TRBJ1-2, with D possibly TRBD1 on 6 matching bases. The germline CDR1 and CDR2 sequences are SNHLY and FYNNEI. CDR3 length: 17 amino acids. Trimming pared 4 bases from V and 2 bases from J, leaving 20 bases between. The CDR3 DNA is TGTGCCAGCAGTGGGCCCCCGTATCCAGGGGTGAACTATGGCTACACCTTC. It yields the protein CASSGPPYPGVNYGYTF.

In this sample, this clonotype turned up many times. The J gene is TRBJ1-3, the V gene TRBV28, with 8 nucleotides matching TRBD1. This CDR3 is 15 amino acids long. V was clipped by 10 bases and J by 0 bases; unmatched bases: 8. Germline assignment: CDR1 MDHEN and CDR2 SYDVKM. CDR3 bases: TGTGCCACGGGACAGGTGGTTCCCTCTGGAAACACCATATATTTT. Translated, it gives CATGQVVPSGNTIYF.

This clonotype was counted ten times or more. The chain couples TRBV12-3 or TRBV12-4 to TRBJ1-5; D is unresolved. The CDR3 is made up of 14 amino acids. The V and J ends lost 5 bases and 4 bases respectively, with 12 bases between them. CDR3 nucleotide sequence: TGTGCCAGCAGTATACGGGTCAGAAATCAGCCCCAGCATTTT. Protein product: CASSIRVRNQPQHF.

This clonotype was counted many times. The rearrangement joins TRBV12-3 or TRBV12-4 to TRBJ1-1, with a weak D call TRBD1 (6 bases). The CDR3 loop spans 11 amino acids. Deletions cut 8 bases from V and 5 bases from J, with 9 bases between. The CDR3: CASLQGTEAFF. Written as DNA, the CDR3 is TGTGCCAGCCTCCAGGGGACTGAAGCTTTCTTT.

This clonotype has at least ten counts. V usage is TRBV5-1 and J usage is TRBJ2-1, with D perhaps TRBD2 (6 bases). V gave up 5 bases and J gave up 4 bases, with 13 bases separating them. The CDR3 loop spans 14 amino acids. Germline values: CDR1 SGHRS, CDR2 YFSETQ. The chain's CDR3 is CASRNAGLYNEQFF. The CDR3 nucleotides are TGCGCCAGCAGGAATGCGGGACTTTACAATGAGCAGTTCTTC.

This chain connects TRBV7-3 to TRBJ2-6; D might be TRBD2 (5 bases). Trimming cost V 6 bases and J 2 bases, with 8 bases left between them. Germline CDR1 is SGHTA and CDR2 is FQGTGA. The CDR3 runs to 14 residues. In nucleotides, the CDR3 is TGTGCCAGCAGTTACGGGACTGGGGCCAACGTCCTGACTTTC. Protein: CASSYGTGANVLTF.

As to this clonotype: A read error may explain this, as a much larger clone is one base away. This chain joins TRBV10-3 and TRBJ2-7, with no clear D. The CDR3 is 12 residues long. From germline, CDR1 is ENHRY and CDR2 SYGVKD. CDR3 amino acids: CAISETSTERYF. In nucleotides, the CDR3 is TGTGCCATCAGTGAGACATCAACGGAGCGGTACTTC.

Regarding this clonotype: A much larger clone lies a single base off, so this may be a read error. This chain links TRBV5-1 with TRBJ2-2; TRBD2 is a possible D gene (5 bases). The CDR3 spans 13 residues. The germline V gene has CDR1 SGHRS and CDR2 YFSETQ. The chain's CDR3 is CASSEIDDGELSF. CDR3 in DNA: TGCGCCAGCAGCGAAATAGATGACGGGGAGCTGTCTTTT.

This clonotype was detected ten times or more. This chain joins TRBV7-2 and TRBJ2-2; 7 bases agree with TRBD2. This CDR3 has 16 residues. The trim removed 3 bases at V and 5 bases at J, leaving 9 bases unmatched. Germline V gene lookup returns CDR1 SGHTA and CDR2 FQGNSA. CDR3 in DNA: TGTGCCAGCAGCTTCGCCCGCGGGAGAGTAACCGGGGAGCTGTTTTTT. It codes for CASSFARGRVTGELFF. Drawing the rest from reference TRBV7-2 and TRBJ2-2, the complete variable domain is GAGVSQSPSNKVTEKGKDVELRCDPISGHTALYWYRQSLGQGLEFLIYFQGNSAPDKSGLPSDRFSAERTGGSVSTLTIQRTQQEDSAVYLCASSFARGRVTGELFFGEGSRLTVL.

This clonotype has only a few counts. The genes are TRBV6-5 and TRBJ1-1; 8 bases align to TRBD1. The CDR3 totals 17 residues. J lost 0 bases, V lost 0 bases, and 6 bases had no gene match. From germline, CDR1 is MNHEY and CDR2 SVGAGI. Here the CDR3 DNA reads TGTGCCAGCAGTTACTCGTACCGACAGGGGATGAACACTGAAGCTTTCTTT. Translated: CASSYSYRQGMNTEAFF.

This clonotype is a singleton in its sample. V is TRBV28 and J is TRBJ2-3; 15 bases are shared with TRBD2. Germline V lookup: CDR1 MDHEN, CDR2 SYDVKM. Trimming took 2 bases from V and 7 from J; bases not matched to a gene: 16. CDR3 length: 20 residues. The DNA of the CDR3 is TGTGCCAGCAGTTTAGGTCTGTTTGGACTAGCGGGAGGGCCGACGCATACGCAGTATTTT. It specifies CASSLGLFGLAGGPTHTQYF. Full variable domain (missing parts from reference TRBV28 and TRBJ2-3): DVKVTQSSRYLVKRTGEKVFLECVQDMDHENMFWYRQDPGLGLRLIYFSYDVKMKEKGDIPEGYSVSREKKERFSLILESASTNQTSMYLCASSLGLFGLAGGPTHTQYFGPGTRLTVL.

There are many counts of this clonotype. The CDR3 loop is CASSLEGKAANYGYTF. In DNA form, the CDR3 reads TGTGCCAGCAGCTTAGAGGGGAAGGCCGCTAACTATGGCTACACCTTC. This rearrangement joins TRBV7-8 to TRBJ1-2; D perhaps matches TRBD1 (5 bases). The V end was cut by 1 base, the J end by 0 bases, with 12 bases between. The V gene's germline CDR1 is SGHVS and CDR2 FQNEAQ. There are 16 residues in the CDR3.

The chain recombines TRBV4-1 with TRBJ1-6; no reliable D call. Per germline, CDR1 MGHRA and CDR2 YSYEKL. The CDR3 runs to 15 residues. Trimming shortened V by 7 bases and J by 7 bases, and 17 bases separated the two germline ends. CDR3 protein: CASKPLTETNSPLHF. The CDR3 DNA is TGCGCCAGCAAACCCCTGACGGAGACCAATTCACCCCTCCACTTT.

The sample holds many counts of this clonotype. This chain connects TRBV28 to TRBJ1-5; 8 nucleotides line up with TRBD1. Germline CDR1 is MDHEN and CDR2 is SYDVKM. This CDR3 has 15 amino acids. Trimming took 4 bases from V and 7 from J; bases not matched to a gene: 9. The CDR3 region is CASSSPDRARQPQHF. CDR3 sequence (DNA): TGTGCCAGCAGTTCCCCGGACAGGGCAAGGCAGCCCCAGCATTTT.

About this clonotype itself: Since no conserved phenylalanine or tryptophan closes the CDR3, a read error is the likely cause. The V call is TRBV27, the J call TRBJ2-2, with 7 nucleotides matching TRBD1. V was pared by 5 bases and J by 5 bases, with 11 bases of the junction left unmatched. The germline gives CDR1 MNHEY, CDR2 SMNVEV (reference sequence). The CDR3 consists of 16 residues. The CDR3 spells CASSAGDRVKTGELFY. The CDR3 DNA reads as TGTGCCAGCAGTGCGGGTGACAGGGTCAAAACCGGGGAGCTGTTTTAT.

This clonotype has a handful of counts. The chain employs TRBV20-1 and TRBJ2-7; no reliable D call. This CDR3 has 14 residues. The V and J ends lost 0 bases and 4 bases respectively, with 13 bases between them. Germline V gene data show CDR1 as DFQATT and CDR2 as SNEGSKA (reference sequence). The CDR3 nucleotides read TGCAGTGCTAGAGACTTACTTCTCCCTTACGAGCAGTACTTC. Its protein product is CSARDLLLPYEQYF.

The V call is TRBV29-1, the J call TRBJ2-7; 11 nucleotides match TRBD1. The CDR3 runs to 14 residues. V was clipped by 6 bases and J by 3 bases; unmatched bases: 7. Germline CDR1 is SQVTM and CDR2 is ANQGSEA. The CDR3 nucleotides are TGCAGCGTACGAACCGGGACAGGGGGCTACGAGCAGTACTTC. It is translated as CSVRTGTGGYEQYF.

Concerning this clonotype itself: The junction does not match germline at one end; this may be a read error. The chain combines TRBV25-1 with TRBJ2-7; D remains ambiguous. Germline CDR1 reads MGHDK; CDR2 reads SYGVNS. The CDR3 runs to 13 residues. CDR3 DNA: TGTGCCAACAGTGTACAGTCCTCCTACGAGCAGTACTTC. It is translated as CANSVQSSYEQYF.